These 18 T cell receptor beta chains were sequenced from one sample in a study of siplizumab effects on memory and regulatory T cells. The repertoire was sequenced with immunoSEQ multiplex PCR; TCRdb's copy has only in-frame clones and lacks some. The sample has around 100,000 clones, approximately 90% seen once. Sequenced: CD4+ T cells sorted from blood. The receptors shown here come from a human donor in good health.

This chain joins TRBV27 and TRBJ1-1; the D is unclear. The CDR3 is made up of 13 amino acids. Germline V gene sequence: CDR1 MNHEY, CDR2 SMNVEV (reference sequence). Trimming removed 7 bases at V and 0 bases at J, with 9 bases between. CDR3 sequence: CASMVKLNTEAFF. CDR3 nucleotide sequence: TGTGCCAGCATGGTGAAATTGAACACTGAAGCTTTCTTT.

A few counts support this clone. In DNA, the CDR3 is TGTGCCAGCAGTTCCCGTAAGCTAGCGGGAGGCACAGATACGCAGTATTTT. Translated: CASSSRKLAGGTDTQYF. The chain combines TRBV28 with TRBJ2-3, with 10 bases matching TRBD2. Germline V CDR1 and CDR2: MDHEN, SYDVKM. The CDR3 covers 17 residues. V dropped 4 bases and J dropped 1; count of bases not matched to a gene: 8.

This chain uses TRBV6-6 with TRBJ2-7; no firm D call. Germline V gene data show CDR1 as MNHNY and CDR2 as SVGAGI (reference sequence). The CDR3 runs 14 residues. V lost 2 bases, J lost 4 bases, and 12 bases lay in between. Written as DNA, the CDR3 is TGTGCCAGCAGTTACGGGTCCCAAAAATACGAGCAGTACTTC. Encoded protein: CASSYGSQKYEQYF.

The chain couples TRBV2 to TRBJ2-5; 12 bases map to TRBD1. The J segment lost 6 bases and the V segment lost 6 bases, leaving 11 bases of the junction unmatched. In germline, CDR1 is SNHLY, CDR2 FYNNEI. CDR3 length: 16 residues. The CDR3 sequence: CASSPSAGDRGQTQYF. The CDR3 bases are TGTGCCAGCAGCCCTTCGGCAGGGGACAGGGGGCAGACCCAGTACTTC.

V gene TRBV4-1 combines with J gene TRBJ1-5; 8 bases are a match to TRBD1. CDR3 length: 14 residues. Germline loops: CDR1 MGHRA, CDR2 YSYEKL. V lost 1 base and J lost 5; bases outside the gene matches: 1. The CDR3, as DNA: TGCGCCAGCAGCCAAGCAGGGGGCCATCAGCCCCAGCATTTT. Residues: CASSQAGGHQPQHF.

V usage is TRBV5-6 and J usage is TRBJ2-5, with TRBD1 matching 10 bases. The CDR3 covers 15 residues. Germline loops: CDR1 SGHDT, CDR2 YYEEEE. V was pared by 4 bases and J by 5 bases, with 8 bases of the junction left unmatched. In DNA form, the CDR3 reads TGTGCCAGCAGCCCCGGGACAGGGGTAGTGGAGACCCAGTACTTC. Protein product: CASSPGTGVVETQYF.

The chain joins TRBV7-2 to TRBJ1-2; no reliable D call. Germline V gene sequence: CDR1 SGHTA, CDR2 FQGNSA. Trimming removed 1 base at V and 7 bases at J, with 10 bases between. The CDR3 spans 13 residues. In DNA form, the CDR3 reads TGTGCCAGCAGCTTAGACAGTCGGGCTGGCTACACCTTC. Translating it yields CASSLDSRAGYTF.

The chain has TRBV5-1 and TRBJ2-2; maybe TRBD2 (6 bases). The CDR3 runs to 18 residues. Trimming took 0 bases from V and 6 from J, leaving 21 bases between them. Germline CDR1 SGHRS, CDR2 YFSETQ. The CDR3 spells CASSLEGRPIGEAGELFF. DNA for the CDR3: TGCGCCAGCAGCTTGGAGGGCAGGCCTATCGGGGAGGCCGGGGAGCTGTTTTTT. Full variable domain (remainder filled in from reference TRBV5-1 and TRBJ2-2): KAGVTQTPRYLIKTRGQQVTLSCSPISGHRSVSWYQQTPGQGLQFLFEYFSETQRNKGNFPGRFSGRQFSNSRSEMNVSTLELGDSALYLCASSLEGRPIGEAGELFFGEGSRLTVL.

The chain uses TRBV6-5 and TRBJ1-5; TRBD1 might be the D (5 bases). This CDR3 is built from 15 residues. Trimming pared 5 bases from V and 4 bases from J, leaving 15 bases between. In germline, CDR1 is MNHEY, CDR2 SVGAGI. The CDR3 DNA sequence: TGTGCCAGCAGTCCATCTGGGAGGACAAATCAGCCCCAGCATTTT. Encoded protein: CASSPSGRTNQPQHF.

This sequence joins TRBV13 and TRBJ2-1, with D perhaps TRBD1 or TRBD2 (5 bases each). Trimming stripped 5 bases from V and 2 bases from J, with 19 bases between. The germline V gene has CDR1 PRHDT and CDR2 FYEKMQ (reference sequence). The CDR3 contains 17 residues. This chain's CDR3 is CASSPPGTRGTYNEQFF. In DNA form, the CDR3 reads TGTGCCAGCAGCCCACCGGGGACCAGAGGAACCTACAATGAGCAGTTCTTC.

The chain uses TRBV6-6 and TRBJ1-2; a possible D gene is TRBD1 (6 bases). Per the germline V gene, CDR1 is MNHNY and CDR2 is SVGAGI (reference sequence). Trimming cost V 6 bases and J 6 bases, with 17 bases left between them. The CDR3 consists of 14 residues. DNA for the CDR3: TGTGCCAGCAGCAGCCCGGGGGGGCCCAATGGCTACACCTTC. Translating gives CASSSPGGPNGYTF.

This rearrangement joins TRBV5-5 to TRBJ2-3, with no clear D. Germline V gene lookup returns CDR1 SGHKS and CDR2 YYEKEE (reference sequence). With 0 bases removed from V and 2 bases from J, the gap between germline ends came to 7 bases. The length of the CDR3 is 14 residues. Here the CDR3 reads CASSLVQITDTQYF. The CDR3 DNA sequence: TGTGCCAGCAGCTTGGTCCAGATCACAGATACGCAGTATTTT.

This rearrangement joins TRBV7-2 to TRBJ2-1, with 7 bases lining up with TRBD2. Losses at the gene ends were 1 base for V and 1 base for J; bases not matched to a gene: 4. Germline CDR1 is SGHTA and CDR2 is FQGNSA. The CDR3 totals 16 residues. CDR3 bases: TGTGCCAGCAGCTTAGACCGCGGGGGATCCTACAATGAGCAGTTCTTC. Amino acids: CASSLDRGGSYNEQFF.

The genes are TRBV4-1 and TRBJ2-5; TRBD2 aligns across 13 bases. V lost 3 bases to trimming and J lost 5 bases; unmatched junction nucleotides: 18. The CDR3 length is 20 residues. Per germline, CDR1 MGHRA and CDR2 YSYEKL. CDR3 region: CASSQPTGLAGRGSFETQYF. The DNA for the CDR3 is TGCGCCAGCAGCCAGCCGACGGGACTAGCGGGAAGAGGGTCGTTTGAGACCCAGTACTTC.

The V gene is TRBV10-3, the J gene TRBJ2-1; 9 positions agree with TRBD2. The V gene end was trimmed by 4 bases and the J gene end by 5 bases; junction bases not matched to a gene: 9. CDR1 is ENHRY, CDR2 SYGVKD, per germline. The CDR3 consists of 16 residues. CDR3 residues: CAISGGSGSLNNEQFF. The CDR3 DNA is TGTGCCATCAGTGGGGGTAGCGGGAGTCTCAACAATGAGCAGTTCTTC.

CDR3 protein: CATSRDPDTTDTQYF. Written as DNA, the CDR3 is TGTGCCACCAGCCGGGACCCAGATACCACAGATACGCAGTATTTT. The chain couples TRBV15 to TRBJ2-3; D tentatively fits TRBD1 or TRBD2 (5 bases each). Trimming removed 5 bases at V and 2 bases at J, with 14 bases between. The CDR3 sequence is 15 residues long. The germline gives CDR1 LNHNV, CDR2 YYDKDF (reference sequence).

The CDR3 here is CASSGGASSGNTIYF. The CDR3 DNA reads as TGTGCCAGCAGTGGTGGGGCCAGCTCTGGAAACACCATATATTTT. This rearrangement joins TRBV28 to TRBJ1-3; weak D call: TRBD1 (5 bases). Germline values: CDR1 MDHEN, CDR2 SYDVKM. V dropped 5 bases and J dropped 0 bases, with 11 bases sitting between them. The CDR3 runs to 15 residues.

This clone was picked up many times. CDR3: CASKAGGMLRTEAFF. CDR3 bases: TGTGCCAGTAAGGCAGGGGGCATGTTGAGAACTGAAGCTTTCTTT. The chain employs TRBV19 and TRBJ1-1; 8 bases agree with TRBD1. The germline V gene has CDR1 LNHDA and CDR2 SQIVND (reference sequence). The CDR3 length is 15 residues. The V gene end was trimmed by 7 bases and the J gene end by 5 bases; junction bases not matched to a gene: 12.